These 20 T cell receptor beta chains were sequenced from one sample in a study of T cell changes during pregnancy in multiple sclerosis. The repertoire was sequenced with immunoSEQ multiplex PCR; TCRdb's copy has only in-frame clones and lacks some. The table lists approximately 90,000 clones, about nine tenths of them singletons, with over 2% in the top ten. Specimen: peripheral blood, collected in the first trimester of pregnancy. Source of these receptors: a female donor with multiple sclerosis, enrolled in a pregnancy study.

The table lists this clone with a few counts. V usage is TRBV6-1 and J usage is TRBJ2-1; the D gene is possibly TRBD1 (5 bases). The CDR3 has 18 residues. V was trimmed by 4 bases and J by 2 bases, leaving 21 bases between them. The germline V gene encodes CDR1 MNHNS and CDR2 SASEGT. CDR3 nucleotide sequence: TGTGCCAGCAGTGCAACCACGATCAGGGTAACCCCCTACAATGAGCAGTTCTTC. It codes for CASSATTIRVTPYNEQFF.

The chain employs TRBV6-5 and TRBJ1-2, with TRBD1 as a possible D gene (6 bases). CDR3 length: 13 residues. Trimming stripped 5 bases from V and 3 bases from J, with 10 bases between. Germline lookup yields CDR1 MNHEY and CDR2 SVGAGI. The CDR3 loop is CASSRGADYGYTF. The DNA for the CDR3 is TGTGCCAGCAGTCGGGGGGCGGACTATGGCTACACCTTC.

The rearrangement links TRBV5-1 to TRBJ2-5; 9 bases fit TRBD1. From germline, CDR1 is SGHRS and CDR2 YFSETQ. V shed 6 bases and J 5 bases; nucleotides not matched to a gene: 8. CDR3 length: 14 amino acids. The CDR3 protein is CASTLGQGIETQYF. DNA of the CDR3: TGCGCCAGCACCCTGGGACAGGGAATTGAGACCCAGTACTTC.

The chain uses TRBV5-6 and TRBJ1-1; possibly TRBD1 for D (5 bases). Germline V gene sequence: CDR1 SGHDT, CDR2 YYEEEE. Trimming left V 6 bases short and J 2 bases short, with 20 bases between. The length of the CDR3 is 16 residues. In nucleotides, the CDR3 is TGTGCCAGCACCACGTCGGGAGGGGCGCACAACACTGAAGCTTTCTTT. Translated, it gives CASTTSGGAHNTEAFF.

The chain uses TRBV6-1 and TRBJ2-2, with 8 bases identical to TRBD2. The junction had 6 bases not matched to a gene; V was cut back by 0 bases and J by 6 bases. Germline V gives CDR1 MNHNS, CDR2 SASEGT. The CDR3 covers 16 residues. The CDR3 spells CASSEAGSGRPGELFF. The DNA for the CDR3 is TGTGCCAGCAGTGAAGCGGGGAGCGGGAGACCCGGGGAGCTGTTTTTT.

This rearrangement joins TRBV2 to TRBJ2-1; TRBD1 agrees at 8 bases. The CDR3 length is 15 residues. Trimming took 5 bases from V and 0 from J; bases not matched to a gene: 3. Germline values: CDR1 SNHLY, CDR2 FYNNEI. CDR3 residues: CASSPQGVSYNEQFF. The CDR3 nucleotides are TGTGCCAGCAGTCCACAGGGGGTCTCCTACAATGAGCAGTTCTTC.

The chain's CDR3 is CASSSDQGNTEAFF. The CDR3 DNA is TGTGCCAGCTCCTCCGATCAGGGGAACACTGAAGCTTTCTTT. The V call is TRBV18, the J call TRBJ1-1; D is perhaps TRBD1 (5 bases). This CDR3 comprises 14 residues. The V end was cut by 6 bases, the J end by 1 base, with 12 bases between. Per the germline V gene, CDR1 is KGHSH and CDR2 is LQKENI.

The chain joins TRBV10-1 to TRBJ1-2; D might be TRBD1 (6 bases). Germline V gene lookup returns CDR1 WNHNN and CDR2 SYGVQD (reference sequence). This CDR3 is 16 amino acids long. Deletions cut 4 bases from V and 4 bases from J, with 19 bases between. The CDR3 spells CASSAGQRRCSYGYTF. The CDR3 bases are TGCGCCAGCAGTGCGGGACAAAGACGGTGTAGCTATGGCTACACCTTC.

The rearrangement uses TRBV27 and TRBJ2-3; D is unresolved. Germline CDR1 and CDR2: MNHEY and SMNVEV (reference sequence). The CDR3 extends over 13 amino acids. Trimming cost V 3 bases and J 2 bases, with 6 bases left between them. The CDR3 nucleotides read TGTGCCAGCAGTTTGGCAAACACAGATACGCAGTATTTT. This codes for CASSLANTDTQYF.

The chain is built from TRBV7-9 and TRBJ1-2; 7 nucleotides match TRBD1. Trimming at V came to 2 bases and at J to 3 bases, leaving 12 bases not matched to a gene. The CDR3 contains 17 residues. CDR1 is SEHNR and CDR2 is FQNEAQ in the germline V gene (reference sequence). This CDR3 is CASSLPPWTGNDYGYTF. CDR3 bases: TGTGCCAGCAGCTTACCCCCCTGGACAGGCAACGACTATGGCTACACCTTC.

This sequence joins TRBV27 and TRBJ2-1, with 10 bases identical to TRBD2. Trimming took 9 bases from V and 7 from J; bases not matched to a gene: 12. Germline CDR1 MNHEY, CDR2 SMNVEV (reference sequence). The CDR3 consists of 15 residues. The CDR3 DNA reads as TGTGCCAGTAAGAGAGCGGGAGGGCCTCGTAATGAGCAGTTCTTC. Its protein is CASKRAGGPRNEQFF.

The J gene is TRBJ1-6, the V gene TRBV19, with 7 bases aligning to TRBD1. Unmatched junction bases numbered 6, after V lost 3 bases and J lost 7 bases. The germline V gene encodes CDR1 LNHDA and CDR2 SQIVND (reference sequence). The CDR3 sequence is 15 residues long. The CDR3 loop is CASSIGQVINSPLHF. CDR3 sequence (DNA): TGTGCCAGTAGTATCGGACAGGTTATCAATTCACCCCTCCACTTT.

This clone was detected only once. CDR3 region: CASSVDSSYEQYF. The DNA of the CDR3 is TGTGCCAGCAGCGTAGACTCCTCCTACGAGCAGTACTTC. J is TRBJ2-7 and V is TRBV9; D unresolved. Deletions cut 0 bases from V and 0 bases from J, with 4 bases between. Germline V lookup: CDR1 SGDLS, CDR2 YYNGEE. This CDR3 contains 13 residues.

CDR3 coding DNA: TGTGCCAGTAGTACGGGACAAGTCTATGAAGCTTTCTTT. This codes for CASSTGQVYEAFF. The chain couples TRBV19 to TRBJ1-1, with D possibly TRBD1 on 6 matching bases. The length of the CDR3 is 13 residues. Deletions cut 4 bases from V and 7 bases from J, with 13 bases between. Germline lookup yields CDR1 LNHDA and CDR2 SQIVND (reference sequence).

The chain has TRBV7-2 and TRBJ1-3; D gene ambiguous. Germline CDR1 reads SGHTA; CDR2 reads FQGNSA. This CDR3 is built from 14 residues. Trimming removed 1 base from V and 0 bases from J, with 4 bases in between. The CDR3 loop reads CASSLDSSGNTIYF. CDR3 coding DNA: TGTGCCAGCAGCTTAGACTCCTCTGGAAACACCATATATTTT. Full variable domain (outside the CDR3, taken from reference TRBV7-2 and TRBJ1-3): GAGVSQSPSNKVTEKGKDVELRCDPISGHTALYWYRQSLGQGLEFLIYFQGNSAPDKSGLPSDRFSAERTGGSVSTLTIQRTQQEDSAVYLCASSLDSSGNTIYFGEGSWLTVV.

V gene TRBV4-1 combines with J gene TRBJ2-1, with 15 positions matching TRBD2. The length of the CDR3 is 14 residues. The J segment lost 10 bases and the V segment lost 6 bases, leaving 4 bases of the junction unmatched. Germline CDR1 and CDR2: MGHRA and YSYEKL. CDR3 in DNA: TGCGCCAGCAGGGGACTAGCGGGGGGCCAGGAGCAGTTCTTC. Its translation: CASRGLAGGQEQFF.

The rearrangement joins TRBV4-3 to TRBJ2-7; TRBD1 aligns across 10 bases. Germline CDR1 and CDR2: LGHNA and YSLEER. This CDR3 contains 18 residues. Trimming cost V 1 base and J 2 bases; bases outside gene matches: 11. The CDR3 sequence is CASSQGPSGTGAAYEQYF. CDR3 coding DNA: TGCGCCAGCAGCCAAGGACCTTCGGGGACAGGGGCAGCCTACGAGCAGTACTTC.

The genes are TRBV27 and TRBJ2-3; D not resolved. The CDR3 runs 14 residues. CDR1 and CDR2 (germline): MNHEY, SMNVEV (reference sequence). Trimming shortened V by 2 bases and J by 2 bases, and 8 bases separated the two germline ends. CDR3 bases: TGTGCCAGCAGTTTAAGTGAGATCACAGATACGCAGTATTTT. Encoded protein: CASSLSEITDTQYF.

The CDR3: CASSLVGFLDYGYTF. The CDR3 DNA reads TGTGCCAGCAGCTTAGTTGGCTTCCTGGACTATGGCTACACCTTC. The chain is built from TRBV7-9 and TRBJ1-2; D is uncertain. Germline V gives CDR1 SEHNR, CDR2 FQNEAQ (reference sequence). The CDR3 extends over 15 amino acids. V was clipped by 1 base and J by 3 bases, with 12 bases between them.

The rearrangement links TRBV11-2 to TRBJ1-6; no clear D. This CDR3 is built from 15 residues. CDR1 SGHAT and CDR2 FQNNGV come from the germline V gene. V was cut by 2 bases and J by 7 bases, with 12 bases left in between. The CDR3 region is CASSLSPGGNSPLHF. As DNA, the CDR3 is TGTGCCAGCAGCTTATCGCCCGGCGGGAATTCACCCCTCCACTTT.